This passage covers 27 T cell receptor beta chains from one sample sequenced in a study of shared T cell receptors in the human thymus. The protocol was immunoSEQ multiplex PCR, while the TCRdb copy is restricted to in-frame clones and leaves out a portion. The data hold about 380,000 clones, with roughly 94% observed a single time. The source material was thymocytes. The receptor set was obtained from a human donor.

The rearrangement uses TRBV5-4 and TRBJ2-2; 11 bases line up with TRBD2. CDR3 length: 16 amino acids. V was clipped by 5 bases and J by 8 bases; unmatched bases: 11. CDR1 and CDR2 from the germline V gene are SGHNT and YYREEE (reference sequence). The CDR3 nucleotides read TGTGCCAGCAGTTTACTAGCGGGAGTAGTAAAGGGGGAGCTGTTTTTT. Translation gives CASSLLAGVVKGELFF.

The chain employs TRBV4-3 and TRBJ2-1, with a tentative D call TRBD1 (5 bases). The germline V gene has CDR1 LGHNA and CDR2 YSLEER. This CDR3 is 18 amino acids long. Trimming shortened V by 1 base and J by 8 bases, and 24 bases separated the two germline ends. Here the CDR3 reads CASSQVRQSQVIGHEQFF. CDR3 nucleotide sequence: TGCGCCAGCAGCCAAGTCCGACAGTCCCAGGTCATAGGGCATGAGCAGTTCTTC.

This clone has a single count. Written as DNA, the CDR3 is TGTGCCAGCCACCCCCCGGGACGGGTGGATGAGCAGTTCTTC. It codes for CASHPPGRVDEQFF. V usage is TRBV27 and J usage is TRBJ2-1; D may correspond to TRBD1 or TRBD2 (5 bases each). Per germline, CDR1 MNHEY and CDR2 SMNVEV (reference sequence). This CDR3 has 14 amino acids. V gave up 8 bases and J gave up 8 bases, with 19 bases separating them.

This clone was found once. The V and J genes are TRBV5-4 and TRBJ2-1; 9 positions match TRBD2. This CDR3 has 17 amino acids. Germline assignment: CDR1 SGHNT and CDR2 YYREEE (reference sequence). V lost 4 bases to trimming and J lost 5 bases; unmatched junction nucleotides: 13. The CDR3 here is CASSRSTQREADNEQFF. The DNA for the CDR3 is TGTGCCAGCAGCAGATCCACCCAGCGGGAGGCCGACAATGAGCAGTTCTTC.

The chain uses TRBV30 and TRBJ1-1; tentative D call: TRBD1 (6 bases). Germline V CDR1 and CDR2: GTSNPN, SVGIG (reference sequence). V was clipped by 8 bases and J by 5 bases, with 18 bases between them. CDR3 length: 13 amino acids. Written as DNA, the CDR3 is TGTGCCCAAAAAGGCAGGGGAAAGACTGAAGCTTTCTTT. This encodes CAQKGRGKTEAFF.

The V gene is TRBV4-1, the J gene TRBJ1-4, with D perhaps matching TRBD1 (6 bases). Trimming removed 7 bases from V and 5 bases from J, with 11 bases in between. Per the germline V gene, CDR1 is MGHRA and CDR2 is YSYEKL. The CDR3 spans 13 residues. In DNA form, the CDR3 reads TGCGCCAGCACCACAGGGTGGAATGAAAAACTGTTTTTT. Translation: CASTTGWNEKLFF.

The CDR3 sequence: CSASVGVVDEQYF. CDR3 DNA sequence: TGCAGCGCGTCGGTAGGGGTTGTCGACGAGCAGTACTTC. The genes are TRBV29-1 and TRBJ2-7; tentative D call: TRBD1 (5 bases). The germline V and J ends were trimmed by 7 bases and 5 bases, with 18 bases remaining between them. The V gene's germline CDR1 is SQVTM and CDR2 ANQGSEA. This CDR3 region has 13 residues.

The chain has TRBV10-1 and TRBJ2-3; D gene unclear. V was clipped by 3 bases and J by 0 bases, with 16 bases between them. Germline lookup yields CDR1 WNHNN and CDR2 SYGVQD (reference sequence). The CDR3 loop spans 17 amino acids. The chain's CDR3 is CASSESDTVSSTDTQYF. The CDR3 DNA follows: TGCGCCAGCAGTGAATCCGACACGGTCTCTAGCACAGATACGCAGTATTTT.

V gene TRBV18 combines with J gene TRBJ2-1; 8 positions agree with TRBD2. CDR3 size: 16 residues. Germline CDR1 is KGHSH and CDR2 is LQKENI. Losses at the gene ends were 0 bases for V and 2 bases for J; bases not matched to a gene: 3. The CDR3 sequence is CASSPPTSVPYNEQFF. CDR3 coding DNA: TGTGCCAGCTCACCACCGACTAGCGTCCCCTACAATGAGCAGTTCTTC.

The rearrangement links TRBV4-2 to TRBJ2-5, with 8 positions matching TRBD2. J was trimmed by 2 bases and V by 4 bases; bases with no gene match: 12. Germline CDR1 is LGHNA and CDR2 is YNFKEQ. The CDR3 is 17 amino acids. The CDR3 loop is CASSPRATLAGQETQYF. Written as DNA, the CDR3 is TGTGCCAGCAGCCCCCGAGCCACTTTAGCGGGACAAGAGACCCAGTACTTC.

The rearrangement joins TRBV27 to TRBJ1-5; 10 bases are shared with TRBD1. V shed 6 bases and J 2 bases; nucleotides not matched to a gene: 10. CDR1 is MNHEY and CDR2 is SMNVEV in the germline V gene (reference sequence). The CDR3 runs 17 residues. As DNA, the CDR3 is TGTGCCAGCAGGGGGGAAGACAGGGGGCTTGGCAATCAGCCCCAGCATTTT. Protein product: CASRGEDRGLGNQPQHF.

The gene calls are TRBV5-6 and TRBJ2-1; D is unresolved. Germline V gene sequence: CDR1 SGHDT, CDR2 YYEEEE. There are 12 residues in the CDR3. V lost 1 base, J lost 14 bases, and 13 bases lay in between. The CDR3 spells CASSLSPGREFF. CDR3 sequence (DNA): TGTGCCAGCAGCTTGAGTCCCGGCCGGGAGTTCTTC. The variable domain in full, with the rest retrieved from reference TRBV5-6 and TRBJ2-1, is DAGVTQSPTHLIKTRGQQVTLRCSPKSGHDTVSWYQQALGQGPQFIFQYYEEEERQRGNFPDRFSGHQFPNYSSELNVNALLLGDSALYLCASSLSPGREFFGPGTRLTVL.

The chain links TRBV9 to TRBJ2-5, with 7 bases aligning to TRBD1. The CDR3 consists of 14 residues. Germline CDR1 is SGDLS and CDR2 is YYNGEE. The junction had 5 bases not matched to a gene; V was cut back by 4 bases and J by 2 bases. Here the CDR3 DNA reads TGTGCCAGCAGCCCCGGGACAGTTCAAGAGACCCAGTACTTC. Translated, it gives CASSPGTVQETQYF.

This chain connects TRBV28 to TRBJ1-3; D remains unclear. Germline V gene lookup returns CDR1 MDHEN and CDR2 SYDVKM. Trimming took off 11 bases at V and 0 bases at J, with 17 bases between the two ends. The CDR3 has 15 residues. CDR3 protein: CALSDSRLSGNTIYF. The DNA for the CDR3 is TGTGCCCTGAGCGATAGCCGACTCTCTGGAAACACCATATATTTT.

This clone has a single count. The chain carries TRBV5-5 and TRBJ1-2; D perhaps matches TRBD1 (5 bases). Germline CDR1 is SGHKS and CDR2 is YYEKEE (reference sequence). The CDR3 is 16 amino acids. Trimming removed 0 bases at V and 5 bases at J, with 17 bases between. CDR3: CASSLAGVGDWYGYTF. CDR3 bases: TGTGCCAGCAGCTTGGCGGGGGTTGGGGATTGGTATGGCTACACCTTC.

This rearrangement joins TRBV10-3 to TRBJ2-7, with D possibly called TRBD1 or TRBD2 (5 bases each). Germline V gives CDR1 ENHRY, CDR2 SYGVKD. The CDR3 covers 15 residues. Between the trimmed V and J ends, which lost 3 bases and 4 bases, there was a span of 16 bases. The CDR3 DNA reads TGTGCCATCAGTGAAATCCCCCAGGGAGATTACGAGCAGTACTTC. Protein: CAISEIPQGDYEQYF.

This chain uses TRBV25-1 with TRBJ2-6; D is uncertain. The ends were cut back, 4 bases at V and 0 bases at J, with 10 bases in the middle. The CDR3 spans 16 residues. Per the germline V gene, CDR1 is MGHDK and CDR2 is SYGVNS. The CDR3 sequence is CASSGWVDSGANVLTF. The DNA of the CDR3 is TGTGCCAGCAGTGGTTGGGTGGACTCTGGGGCCAACGTCCTGACTTTC.

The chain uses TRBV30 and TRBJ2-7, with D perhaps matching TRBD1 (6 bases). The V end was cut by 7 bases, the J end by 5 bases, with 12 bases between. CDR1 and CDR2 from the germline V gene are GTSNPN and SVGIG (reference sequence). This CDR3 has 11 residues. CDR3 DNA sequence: TGTGCCTCGAGGGCAGGGGACGAGCAGTACTTC. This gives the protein CASRAGDEQYF.

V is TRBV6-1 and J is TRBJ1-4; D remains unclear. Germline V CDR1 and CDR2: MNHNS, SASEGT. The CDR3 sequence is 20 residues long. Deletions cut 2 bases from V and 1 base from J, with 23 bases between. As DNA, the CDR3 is TGTGCCAGCAGTGAATCGAGGGAGGTTGGGTTTGTCGAAACTAATGAAAAACTGTTTTTT. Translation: CASSESREVGFVETNEKLFF.

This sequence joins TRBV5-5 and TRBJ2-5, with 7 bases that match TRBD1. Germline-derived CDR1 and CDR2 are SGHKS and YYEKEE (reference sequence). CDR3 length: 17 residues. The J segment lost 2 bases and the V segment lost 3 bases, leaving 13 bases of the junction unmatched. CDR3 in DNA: TGTGCCAGCAGCTCTACAGGGGCAGTGGGGTTACAAGAGACCCAGTACTTC. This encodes CASSSTGAVGLQETQYF. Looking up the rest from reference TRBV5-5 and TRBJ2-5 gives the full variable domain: DAGVTQSPTHLIKTRGQQVTLRCSPISGHKSVSWYQQVLGQGPQFIFQYYEKEERGRGNFPDRFSARQFPNYSSELNVNALLLGDSALYLCASSSTGAVGLQETQYFGPGTRLLVL.

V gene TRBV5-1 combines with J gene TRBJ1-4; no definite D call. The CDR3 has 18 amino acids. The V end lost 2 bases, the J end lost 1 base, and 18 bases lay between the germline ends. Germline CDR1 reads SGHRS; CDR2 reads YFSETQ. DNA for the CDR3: TGCGCCAGCAGCTTAGTACGGGGAGGGCCTAGAACTAATGAAAAACTGTTTTTT. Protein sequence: CASSLVRGGPRTNEKLFF.

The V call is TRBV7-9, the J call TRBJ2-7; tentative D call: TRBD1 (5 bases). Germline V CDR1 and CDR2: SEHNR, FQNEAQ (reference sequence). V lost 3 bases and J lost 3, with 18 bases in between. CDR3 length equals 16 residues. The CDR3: CASSLIPAWGNYEQYF. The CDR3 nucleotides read TGTGCCAGCAGCTTGATTCCGGCCTGGGGCAACTACGAGCAGTACTTC.

CDR3 region: CASSTIAGGANEQFF. The CDR3, as DNA: TGTGCCAGTAGTACTATAGCGGGAGGGGCAAATGAGCAGTTCTTC. The V and J genes are TRBV19 and TRBJ2-1; 11 bases are shared with TRBD2. The germline V gene has CDR1 LNHDA and CDR2 SQIVND (reference sequence). The ends lost 4 bases at V and 7 bases at J; junction bases unmatched: 6. The CDR3 covers 15 residues.

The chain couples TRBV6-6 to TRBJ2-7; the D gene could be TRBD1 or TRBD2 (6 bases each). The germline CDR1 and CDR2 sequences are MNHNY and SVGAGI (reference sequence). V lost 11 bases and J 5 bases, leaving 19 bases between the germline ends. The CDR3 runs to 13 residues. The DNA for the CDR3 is TGTGCCGCCAGGCGGGCAGGGGAGGACGAGCAGTACTTC. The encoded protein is CAARRAGEDEQYF.

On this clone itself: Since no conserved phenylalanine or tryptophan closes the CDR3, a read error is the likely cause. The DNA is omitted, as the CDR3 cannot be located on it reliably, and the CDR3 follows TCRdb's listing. The CDR3 protein is CSVGLHDVG. The rearrangement uses TRBV20-1 and TRBJ2-7. The CDR3 totals 9 residues, both ends included. The germline V gene has CDR1 DFQATT and CDR2 SNEGSKA (reference sequence).

The CDR3 protein is CASSLSMEREQYF. The CDR3 DNA is TGTGCCAGCAGCTTGTCCATGGAGCGTGAGCAGTACTTC. This chain joins TRBV5-6 and TRBJ2-7, with no clear D. The CDR3 sequence is 13 residues long. Germline values: CDR1 SGHDT, CDR2 YYEEEE. The V and J ends lost 1 base and 7 bases respectively, with 12 bases between them.

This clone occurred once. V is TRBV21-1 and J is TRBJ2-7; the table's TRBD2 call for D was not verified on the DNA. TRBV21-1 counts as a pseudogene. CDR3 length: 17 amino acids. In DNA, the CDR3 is TGTGCCAGCAGCAAAGGTTTAGCGGGAGTGCCGTACCACGAGCAGTACTTC. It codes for CASSKGLAGVPYHEQYF.